These T cell receptor beta chains were read from a single sample in a study of PD-1 blockade in classical Hodgkin lymphoma. Sequenced by immunoSEQ multiplex PCR; TCRdb stores in-frame clones only, minus some. Among about 110,000 clones listed, roughly nine tenths were seen once. The source material was peripheral blood mononuclear cells (PBMCs), sampled before the fourth cycle of nivolumab. The receptor source for this set is a human donor with classical Hodgkin lymphoma. Both conserved end residues are part of each CDR3. The order of the fields is J gene, D gene, V gene, clone size, CDR3 DNA, CDR3 protein. D genes are given only for firm matches. Where a row states a size, it is once, few, many or the class of an expanded clone; other rows omit it.

TRBJ2-1	TRBD2	TRBV7-7	NA	TGTGCCAGCAGCTCGGGACTAGCGGCCAGTGAGGAGCAGTTCTTC	CASSSGLAASEEQFF
TRBJ2-5	TRBD2	TRBV30	NA	TGTGCCTGGAGTGTACTAGCGGAAGAGACCCAGTACTTC	CAWSVLAEETQYF
TRBJ1-5	NA	TRBV28	NA	TGTGCCAGCAGTGGCGGGCGTCAGCCCCAGCATTTT	CASSGGRQPQHF
TRBJ1-5	NA	TRBV19	NA	TGTGCCAGTAGTATTGTTGGCAGGACGAATCAGCCCCAGCATTTT	CASSIVGRTNQPQHF
TRBJ2-7	TRBD2	TRBV7-2	NA	TGTGCCAGCAGCCTCGGGCCGGGGGGGAACTCCTACGAGCAGTACTTC	CASSLGPGGNSYEQYF
TRBJ2-5	NA	TRBV2	once	TGTGCCAGCAGTGCCCAAGGGGGGTCGGAGACCCAGTACTTC	CASSAQGGSETQYF
TRBJ2-7	NA	TRBV5-6	NA	TGTGCCAGCAGACAAATCAAAGGAACCGAGCAGTACTTC	CASRQIKGTEQYF
TRBJ2-7	NA	TRBV10-3	NA	TGTGCCATCAGTGAGTCGTACCAGACCTACGAGCAGTACTTC	CAISESYQTYEQYF
TRBJ2-7	NA	TRBV4-2	NA	TGTGCCAGCAGCCCCCCTAACTCCTACGAGCAGTACTTC	CASSPPNSYEQYF
TRBJ2-3	TRBD2	TRBV6-1	NA	TGTGCCAGCAGTGCCACTAGCGTCGTAGATACGCAGTATTTT	CASSATSVVDTQYF
TRBJ1-4	TRBD1	TRBV5-6	NA	TGTGCCAGCAGCACAAGGACAGGGTGGAATGAAAAACTGTTTTTT	CASSTRTGWNEKLFF
TRBJ2-7	NA	TRBV30	NA	TGTGCCTGGAGTATCGGGACGGGCCCCTACGAGCAGTACTTC	CAWSIGTGPYEQYF
TRBJ1-1	NA	TRBV2	NA	TGTGCCAGCAGTGCAGAGGGCGGGAACACTGAAGCTTTCTTT	CASSAEGGNTEAFF
TRBJ1-1	TRBD1	TRBV29-1	NA	TGCAGCGCCCAGACAGGGCAAAACACTGAAGCTTTCTTT	CSAQTGQNTEAFF
TRBJ2-5	NA	TRBV11-2	NA	TGTGCCAGCAGCCAAGGGACTGGGGAGACCCAGTACTTC	CASSQGTGETQYF
TRBJ1-2	NA	TRBV5-6	once	TGTGCCAGCAGCTTGGGGGCAGACCATGGCTACACCTTC	CASSLGADHGYTF
TRBJ2-3	TRBD2	TRBV4-1	NA	TGCGCCAGCAGCCCCTCGGCGACTAGCGGGAGCACAGATACGCAGTATTTT	CASSPSATSGSTDTQYF
TRBJ2-3	NA	TRBV10-3	NA	TGTGCCATCAGTGCCGGGAACTACCCAGATACGCAGTATTTT	CAISAGNYPDTQYF
TRBJ2-7	TRBD1	TRBV7-2	NA	TGTGCCAGCAGCTTAGATTTCCTTTGGACAGGGTCCTACGAGCAGTACTTC	CASSLDFLWTGSYEQYF
TRBJ2-2	TRBD1	TRBV5-1	NA	TGCGCCAGCAGCTCCAGGGACAGTCGAATCACCGGGGAGCTGTTTTTT	CASSSRDSRITGELFF
TRBJ2-2	NA	TRBV29-1	NA	TGCAGCGTTGTGAGATCGGGGTACGGGGAGCTGTTTTTT	CSVVRSGYGELFF
TRBJ1-3	NA	TRBV30	once	TGTGCCTGGAGTGGTAGCTCTGGAAACACCATATATTTT	CAWSGSSGNTIYF
TRBJ2-3	NA	TRBV9	NA	TGTGCCAGCAGCGTTTGGCCCCGTGGAACAGATACGCAGTATTTT	CASSVWPRGTDTQYF
TRBJ1-1	NA	TRBV6-5	NA	TGTGCCAGCAGTGACAATCCCCCCGGCACTGAAGCTTTCTTT	CASSDNPPGTEAFF
TRBJ2-5	TRBD2	TRBV5-4	NA	TGTGCCAGCAGCTTGGTTAGCGGGAGGGAACAAGAGACCCAGTACTTC	CASSLVSGREQETQYF
TRBJ2-7	TRBD2	TRBV28	once	TGTGCCAGCAGGCCCACTGGGACTAATTCCTACGAGCAGTACTTC	CASRPTGTNSYEQYF